This TCR beta chain was profiled in a study of PD-1 blockade in classical Hodgkin lymphoma. In germline, CDR1 is SGHNT, CDR2 YYREEE (reference sequence). Trimming cost V 5 bases and J 3 bases; bases outside gene matches: 10. The CDR3 is 15 amino acids. In its sample, this clone was seen a few times. Time point: cycle 4 day 1 (C4D1), after more than 5 weeks of nivolumab. Each patient relapsed following autologous stem cell transplantation, and prior brentuximab vedotin exposure differed. Thawed PBMCs yielded CD4+ T cells through magnetic negative selection. TCRdb keeps only in-frame clones here, not all; method: immunoSEQ multiplex PCR. Here the sample spans 25,000 to 35,000 clones, 70% to 80% being singletons.

The sequence was collected from a human donor with classical Hodgkin lymphoma. Sequencing used CD4+ T cells from blood, obtained before the fourth cycle of nivolumab. The chain has TRBV5-4 and TRBJ2-7; 8 bases align to TRBD1. The CDR3 DNA sequence: TGTGCCAGCAGTTACGGACAGGGTGTTTTCTACGAGCAGTACTTC. Protein: CASSYGQGVFYEQYF. Variable domain in full (rest from reference TRBV5-4 and TRBJ2-7): ETGVTQSPTHLIKTRGQQVTLRCSSQSGHNTVSWYQQALGQGPQFIFQYYREEENGRGNFPPRFSGLQFPNYSSELNVNALELDDSALYLCASSYGQGVFYEQYFGPGTRLTVT.